The clone carrying this T cell receptor beta chain appeared many times. Germline CDR1 LNHNV, CDR2 YYDKDF (reference sequence). This CDR3 region has 13 residues. V shed 1 base and J 6 bases; nucleotides not matched to a gene: 3. The data belong to a study of breast tumors, draining lymph nodes, adjacent tissues. Axillary draining lymph nodes of breast cancer patients supplied the node samples. TCRdb passed the multiplex PCR reads through MiXCR, listing each CDR3 protein once. Among approximately 230,000 distinct CDR3 sequences listed, under 40% were seen once. The chain uses TRBV15 and TRBJ2-7; 7 nucleotides line up with TRBD1. This clonotype was obtained from a female donor with breast cancer. Some clones in this sample may be carry-over from other donors' samples. Sequenced: axillary lymph node tissue. This chain's CDR3 is CATSRGQGGEQYF. The CDR3 coding sequence is TGTGCCACCAGCAGAGGACAGGGTGGCGAGCAGTACTTC.